What follows are 26 T cell receptor beta chains derived from one specimen sequenced in a study of T cells after yellow fever vaccination. Using its own MiXCR run on the 5' RACE reads, TCRdb lists one record per CDR3 protein. The sample consists of some 560,000 distinct CDR3 sequences, about 15% of them appearing once. The material was PBMCs, obtained less than 6 days after the first yellow fever vaccination. These TCRs come from a man younger than 30 who received the YFV17D yellow fever vaccine.

V is TRBV12-3 or TRBV12-4 and J is TRBJ1-2; 7 bases match TRBD1. Germline trimming cut 5 bases from V and 4 bases from J; bases unmatched to any gene: 10. The CDR3 sequence is 15 residues long. The CDR3 here is CASSQTGLWGYGYTF. The CDR3 coding sequence is TGTGCCAGCAGTCAGACAGGGTTGTGGGGCTATGGCTACACCTTC.

This clonotype occurred a few times. This chain connects TRBV24-1 to TRBJ1-5; D gene uncertain. Trimming removed 9 bases from V and 4 bases from J, with 15 bases in between. This CDR3 spans 14 amino acids. Germline CDR1 is KGHDR and CDR2 is SFDVKD. The CDR3: CATLNLDPNQPQHF. The DNA of the CDR3 is TGTGCCACCCTTAACCTAGACCCAAATCAGCCCCAGCATTTT.

This clonotype was observed a handful of times. This rearrangement joins TRBV7-9 to TRBJ1-1; 9 bases fit TRBD1. The ends lost 4 bases at V and 10 bases at J; junction bases unmatched: 7. The germline V gene has CDR1 SEHNR and CDR2 FQNEAQ (reference sequence). The CDR3 is 13 amino acids. For the CDR3, the DNA is TGTGCCAGCAGCTGGGGACAGGGTTTGGGAGCTTTCTTT. It translates to CASSWGQGLGAFF.

This sequence joins TRBV6-2 or TRBV6-3 and TRBJ2-7; D is undetermined. Trimming cost V 6 bases and J 7 bases, with 16 bases left between them. The germline gives CDR1 MNHEY, CDR2 SVGEGT. The CDR3 is made up of 13 amino acids. CDR3 sequence (DNA): TGTGCCAGCAGCCTAAGCCAAACTTGGGAGCAGTACTTC. Its translation is CASSLSQTWEQYF.

This chain joins TRBV12-3 or TRBV12-4 and TRBJ2-1, with D possibly matching TRBD2 (5 bases). CDR3 length equals 19 residues. Trimming pared 2 bases from V and 2 bases from J, leaving 22 bases between. CDR3 nucleotides: TGTGCCAGCAGTTTACGTGTCCTTCCGCGATCCGGGGCCTACAATGAGCAGTTCTTC. Residues: CASSLRVLPRSGAYNEQFF.

Only a few counts were recorded for this clonotype. The chain recombines TRBV3-1 with TRBJ1-2; TRBD1 might be the D (6 bases). Germline V gene sequence: CDR1 LGHDT, CDR2 YNNKEL (reference sequence). This CDR3 has 12 residues. Trimming shortened V by 3 bases and J by 6 bases, and 8 bases separated the two germline ends. The CDR3 sequence: CASSQGADGYTF. In DNA form, the CDR3 reads TGTGCCAGCAGCCAGGGGGCGGATGGCTACACCTTC.

This clonotype was counted only a few times. This chain joins TRBV20-1 and TRBJ2-5; the match to TRBD1 covers 9 bases. The CDR3 totals 14 residues. CDR1 and CDR2 from the germline V gene are DFQATT and SNEGSKA (reference sequence). V lost 5 bases, J lost 5 bases, and 9 bases stayed unmatched. CDR3 coding DNA: TGCAGTGCTCCTCCGGGACAGGGAATTGAGACCCAGTACTTC. Its protein product is CSAPPGQGIETQYF.

This clonotype was recorded a few times. The V and J genes are TRBV6-1 and TRBJ2-6; 7 nucleotides match TRBD1. Germline CDR1 is MNHNS and CDR2 is SASEGT. This CDR3 has 15 amino acids. V dropped 6 bases and J dropped 2; count of bases not matched to a gene: 4. CDR3: CASSKDRAGANVLTF. CDR3 in DNA: TGTGCCAGCAGCAAAGACAGGGCTGGGGCCAACGTCCTGACTTTC.

V usage is TRBV5-1 and J usage is TRBJ1-6; D is undetermined. This CDR3 has 14 residues. Trimming cost V 1 base and J 7 bases, with 9 bases left between them. Germline-derived CDR1 and CDR2 are SGHRS and YFSETQ. The CDR3 loop is CASSLWTENSPLHF. The CDR3 DNA is TGCGCCAGCAGCTTGTGGACTGAGAATTCACCCCTCCACTTT.

This clonotype was detected a few times. This rearrangement joins TRBV3-1 to TRBJ2-5; 8 bases are shared with TRBD1. The V gene end was trimmed by 3 bases and the J gene end by 2 bases; junction bases not matched to a gene: 5. The CDR3 totals 15 residues. Germline CDR1 reads LGHDT; CDR2 reads YNNKEL (reference sequence). The CDR3 sequence: CASSHLGQGQETQYF. The CDR3 DNA reads as TGTGCCAGCAGCCATCTCGGACAGGGTCAAGAGACCCAGTACTTC.

This clonotype was counted between two and nine times. The chain joins TRBV6-1 to TRBJ1-1, with 8 bases lining up with TRBD1. Germline CDR1 MNHNS, CDR2 SASEGT. The CDR3 is 15 residues long. Trimming at V came to 7 bases and at J to 4 bases, leaving 11 bases not matched to a gene. The DNA of the CDR3 is TGTGCCAGCAAACGGGACAGGCCAGAGATCACTGAAGCTTTCTTT. Translating gives CASKRDRPEITEAFF.

The chain links TRBV4-3 to TRBJ1-4; TRBD1 is a possible D gene (6 bases). The CDR3 has 16 amino acids. Germline lookup yields CDR1 LGHNA and CDR2 YSLEER. Deletions cut 0 bases from V and 5 bases from J, with 13 bases between. CDR3 DNA: TGCGCCAGCAGCCAAGATGGGGGCAGGGACAATGAAAAACTGTTTTTT. The encoded protein is CASSQDGGRDNEKLFF.

This clonotype was seen repeatedly, ten times or more. CDR3 coding DNA: TGTGCCAGCAGTTTCTACAGGGGGCGAACAGATACGCAGTATTTT. Translated: CASSFYRGRTDTQYF. The rearrangement uses TRBV12-3 or TRBV12-4 and TRBJ2-3, with 9 bases fitting TRBD1. The ends lost 3 bases at V and 3 bases at J; junction bases unmatched: 4. The CDR3 contains 15 residues.

The genes are TRBV20-1 and TRBJ2-3; TRBD1 might be the D (7 bases). V was trimmed by 1 base and J by 1 base, leaving 12 bases between them. The CDR3 has 15 residues. In germline, CDR1 is DFQATT, CDR2 SNEGSKA (reference sequence). The CDR3 protein is CSARVGGQGTDTQYF. The CDR3 nucleotides read TGCAGTGCTAGAGTGGGAGGACAGGGCACAGATACGCAGTATTTT.

The chain carries TRBV20-1 and TRBJ2-7, with 12 bases that match TRBD2. Trimming removed 3 bases from V and 1 base from J; junction bases left unmatched: 4. CDR3 length: 15 residues. The V gene's germline CDR1 is DFQATT and CDR2 SNEGSKA (reference sequence). CDR3 nucleotide sequence: TGCAGTGCTAGTAGGCTAGCGGGGGGGTCCTACGAGCAGTACTTC. Its translation is CSASRLAGGSYEQYF.

This clonotype was seen only a few times. This chain links TRBV4-2 with TRBJ1-2; D is unclear. Germline CDR1 and CDR2: LGHNA and YNFKEQ. The germline V and J ends were trimmed by 5 bases and 3 bases, with 7 bases remaining between them. CDR3 size: 12 residues. The DNA of the CDR3 is TGTGCCAGCAGCGGAGATGACTATGGCTACACCTTC. Amino acid sequence: CASSGDDYGYTF.

The gene calls are TRBV9 and TRBJ1-1; TRBD1 matches at 7 bases. J gave up 5 bases and V 0 bases, and 4 bases lay outside the gene matches. The CDR3 length is 14 residues. Per the germline V gene, CDR1 is SGDLS and CDR2 is YYNGEE. CDR3 DNA: TGTGCCAGCAGCGTAGGACAGGGTGGAACTGAAGCTTTCTTT. Protein product: CASSVGQGGTEAFF.

This clonotype was found a few times. The chain has TRBV6-1 and TRBJ2-3; 9 nucleotides agree with TRBD2. Germline-derived CDR1 and CDR2 are MNHNS and SASEGT. Trimming at V came to 6 bases and at J to 4 bases, leaving 8 bases not matched to a gene. The CDR3 is 15 residues long. The CDR3 protein is CASRVAGAGSDTQYF. The CDR3, as DNA: TGTGCCAGCAGGGTAGCGGGGGCCGGATCAGATACGCAGTATTTT.

This chain uses TRBV6-1 with TRBJ1-1; 8 positions match TRBD1. Unmatched junction bases numbered 10, after V lost 6 bases and J lost 1 base. Germline lookup yields CDR1 MNHNS and CDR2 SASEGT. The CDR3 contains 16 residues. The CDR3 nucleotides are TGTGCCAGCAGGAGACAGGGGCTGGGTAGGAACACTGAAGCTTTCTTT. As protein: CASRRQGLGRNTEAFF.

This clonotype was detected a few times. The chain employs TRBV5-1 and TRBJ2-6; D may match TRBD1 or TRBD2 (5 bases each). Germline values: CDR1 SGHRS, CDR2 YFSETQ. The CDR3 runs to 16 residues. V was clipped by 4 bases and J by 4 bases, with 15 bases between them. DNA of the CDR3: TGCGCCAGCAGCGTCGTCCAGGGACCCGGGGCCAACGTCCTGACTTTC. Protein: CASSVVQGPGANVLTF.

The rearrangement uses TRBV12-3 or TRBV12-4 and TRBJ1-2; tentative D call: TRBD1 (5 bases). The CDR3 covers 16 residues. V lost 5 bases to trimming and J lost 1 base, with 17 bases between them. The CDR3 is CASSRGRRPINYGYTF. The CDR3 coding sequence is TGTGCCAGCAGTCGGGGCCGACGCCCAATTAACTATGGCTACACCTTC.

CDR3 protein: CASGRGGSNQPQHF. In nucleotides, the CDR3 is TGCGCCAGCGGCAGGGGGGGATCCAATCAGCCCCAGCATTTT. The V call is TRBV10-2, the J call TRBJ1-5, with TRBD1 identical over 7 bases. V lost 8 bases and J lost 3; bases outside the gene matches: 7. This CDR3 has 14 residues. Per germline, CDR1 WSHSY and CDR2 SAAADI.

This clonotype showed up just a few times. J is TRBJ2-7 and V is TRBV7-8, with D maybe TRBD1 (6 bases). CDR3 length: 15 residues. Per the germline V gene, CDR1 is SGHVS and CDR2 is FQNEAQ. V lost 2 bases to trimming and J lost 1 base, with 12 bases between them. CDR3 in DNA: TGTGCCAGCAGCTTATTCCAGGGGCCGTCCTACGAGCAGTACGTC. It codes for CASSLFQGPSYEQYV.

This clonotype was recorded a few times. J is TRBJ2-1 and V is TRBV2; TRBD1 matches 7 bases. Trimming took 11 bases from V and 0 from J; bases not matched to a gene: 7. In germline, CDR1 is SNHLY, CDR2 FYNNEI. CDR3 length: 14 amino acids. CDR3 amino acids: CADRETSSYNEQFF. The CDR3, as DNA: TGTGCCGACAGGGAAACGAGCTCCTACAATGAGCAGTTCTTC.

The genes are TRBV6-2 or TRBV6-3 and TRBJ2-2; perhaps TRBD1 as D (6 bases). Germline V gives CDR1 MNHEY, CDR2 SVGEGT. This CDR3 is built from 13 residues. V lost 7 bases and J lost 6, with 12 bases in between. CDR3 nucleotide sequence: TGTGCCAGCAACTCTCAGGGGCCCGGGGAGCTGTTTTTT. Encoded protein: CASNSQGPGELFF.

The rearrangement uses TRBV6-1 and TRBJ1-6, with no clear D. V was clipped by 5 bases and J by 11 bases, with 13 bases between them. Germline CDR1 and CDR2: MNHNS and SASEGT. There are 13 residues in the CDR3. The CDR3 DNA follows: TGTGCCAGCAGTCCTAGACTTGGTGCACCCCTCCACTTT. Translating gives CASSPRLGAPLHF.